This T cell receptor beta chain was profiled in a study of T cells after yellow fever vaccination. Across the study: Fractions of limited cellularity were prepared by means of SMART-Seq v4 Ultra Low Input.

In TCRdb, the 5' RACE reads were re-called with MiXCR into one record per CDR3 protein. There are under 700,000 distinct CDR3 sequences in the sample; about 15% occur only once, and 17% lies in the top ten. CDR1 is LGHNA and CDR2 is YNFKEQ in the germline V gene. Trimming took 0 bases from V and 7 from J; bases not matched to a gene: 6. The CDR3 covers 15 residues. This clonotype was picked up a small number of times. Its antigen is currently unknown. General observations from the study: Most primary-vaccination clones recurred post-booster (around 95% CD4, over 70% CD8).

V gene TRBV4-2 combines with J gene TRBJ2-5, with 9 bases lining up with TRBD1. This TCR came from a man younger than 35 who received the YFV17D yellow fever vaccine. Here the sequenced sample was PBMCs, taken less than 6 days after the first yellow fever vaccination. The CDR3: CASSQEGQGQVTQYF. In nucleotides, the CDR3 is TGTGCCAGCAGCCAAGAGGGACAGGGCCAGGTGACCCAGTACTTC.